This section outlines one T cell receptor (beta chain) sequence together with its context. From germline, CDR1 is LGHNT and CDR2 FRNRAP. The length of the CDR3 is 14 residues. Trimming removed 4 bases from V and 4 bases from J; junction bases left unmatched: 6. This entry belongs to a study of blood T cell repertoires in COVID-19. As originally analysed: For nucleated cells, counts were estimated from reference gene primer amplification. Profiling relied on immunoSEQ multiplex PCR, and the TCRdb table lists in-frame clones only, not all of them. That table gives V, J and clone size, and the DNA gave D and trimming. In the table there are 200,000 or so clones, roughly 90% of which are singletons.

The sample consisted of peripheral blood. The clonotype was recovered from a woman aged 55-75 years with acute or convalescent COVID-19. The chain couples TRBV12-5 to TRBJ2-5; TRBD1 aligns across 7 bases. CDR3 sequence (DNA): TGTGCTAGTGGTTCCGTAAACAGGGGAGAGACCCAGTACTTC. Encoded protein: CASGSVNRGETQYF.